These T cell receptor beta chains were read from a single sample in a study of Ad26.COV2.S vaccination and SARS-CoV-2 variants. This table comes from immunoSEQ multiplex PCR, and its TCRdb copy is limited to in-frame clones, with some not included. The sample carries over 110,000 clones, around 86% recorded once. The specimen comprised peripheral blood, sampled after recovery from COVID-19. Receptors were obtained from a human donor who had recovered from COVID-19. Each CDR3 is given without its conserved first and last residue. Size is stated for part of the rows, as once, few or many counts, or as a class when the clone is expanded.

size: once; V: TRBV23-1; J: TRBJ1-5; CDR3: ASSHLQGDQPQH
size: once; V: TRBV30; J: TRBJ1-1; CDR3: AWKATQNTEAF
size: .; V: TRBV2; J: TRBJ1-1; CDR3: ARDRVIPMNTEAF
size: .; V: TRBV6-5; J: TRBJ1-4; CDR3: ASSPTGLGEKLF
size: .; V: TRBV2; J: TRBJ2-5; CDR3: ASSDPGTTLQETQY
size: .; V: TRBV19; J: TRBJ1-1; CDR3: ASSPVNRGRNTEAF
size: .; V: TRBV7-2; J: TRBJ1-1; CDR3: ASSLPTGMTEAF
size: .; V: TRBV20-1; J: TRBJ2-7; CDR3: SARSEYEQY
size: .; V: TRBV28; J: TRBJ1-3; CDR3: ASSSGGRNTIY
size: .; V: TRBV5-4; J: TRBJ2-5; CDR3: ASSLGGRGYETQY
size: .; V: TRBV3-1/TRBV3-2; J: TRBJ2-7; CDR3: ASSPLDSSYEQY
size: .; V: TRBV5-6; J: TRBJ1-5; CDR3: ASSLGQGSVRNQPQH
size: .; V: TRBV11-2; J: TRBJ2-4; CDR3: ASSLQTDIQY